Given below is one T cell receptor (beta chain) in context. This entry is derived from a study of shared clonotypes between healthy human individuals. Measured with immunoSEQ multiplex PCR; TCRdb has only the in-frame clones, and not every one. The table lists some 500,000 clones, 90% to 97% of them singletons, with under 0.06% in the top ten. The CDR3 is 14 amino acids. Germline assignment: CDR1 LNHDA and CDR2 SQIVND (reference sequence). Trimming shortened V by 5 bases and J by 7 bases, and 17 bases separated the two germline ends. This chain uses TRBV19 with TRBJ1-2; D uncertain. This TCR was recovered from a woman in her thirties in good health. Source material: naive CD4+ T cells sorted from blood. Described subset: CD45RA+ positively selected. CDR3 DNA: TGTGCCAGTAGTGAAGGGATTCTCTCTATTGGCTACACCTTC. Its translation is CASSEGILSIGYTF.